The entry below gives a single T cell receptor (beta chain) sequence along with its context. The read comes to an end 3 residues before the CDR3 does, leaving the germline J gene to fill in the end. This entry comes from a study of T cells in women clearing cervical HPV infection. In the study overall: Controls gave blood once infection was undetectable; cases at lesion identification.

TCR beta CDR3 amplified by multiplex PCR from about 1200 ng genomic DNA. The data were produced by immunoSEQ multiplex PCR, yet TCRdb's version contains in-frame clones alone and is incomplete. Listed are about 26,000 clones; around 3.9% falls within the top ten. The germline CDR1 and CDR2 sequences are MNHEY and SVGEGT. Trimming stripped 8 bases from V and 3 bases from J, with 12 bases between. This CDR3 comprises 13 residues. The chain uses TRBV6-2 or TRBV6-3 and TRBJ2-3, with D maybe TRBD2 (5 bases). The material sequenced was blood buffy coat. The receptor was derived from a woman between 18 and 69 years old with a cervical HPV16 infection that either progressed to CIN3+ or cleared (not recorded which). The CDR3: CASGGRATDTQYF. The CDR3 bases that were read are TGTGCCAGCGGTGGGCGGGCGACAGATACG.